The 8 T cell receptor beta chains listed next were all sequenced from one sample in a study of T cell responses to AZD1222 COVID-19 vaccine. Here immunoSEQ multiplex PCR was the method, and the copy in TCRdb shows in-frame clones only, minus some. Found here are some 96,000 clones, roughly 90% of them singletons; the top ten hold less than 3%. Material: peripheral blood, obtained on day 0 of AZD1222 vaccination. These receptors were taken from an adult in good health.

This chain links TRBV9 with TRBJ1-1; D is unclear. The CDR3 has 10 amino acids. Germline CDR1 reads SGDLS; CDR2 reads YYNGEE. The CDR3 loop is CAKQKVFAFF. The DNA for the CDR3 is TGTGCGAAGCAGAAAGTTTTCGCTTTCTTT.

The CDR3 nucleotides read TGTGCCAGCAGCCGGACTAGCGGGGACTCCTACGAGCAGTACTTC. Its translation is CASSRTSGDSYEQYF. The chain carries TRBV11-3 and TRBJ2-7, with TRBD2 identical over 12 bases. CDR1 and CDR2 from the germline V gene are SGHNT and YENEEA. Trimming took 5 bases from V and 0 from J; bases not matched to a gene: 2. The CDR3 totals 15 residues.

The rearrangement links TRBV30 to TRBJ1-2, with D uncertain. Germline loops: CDR1 GTSNPN, CDR2 SVGIG (reference sequence). There are 13 residues in the CDR3. The germline V and J ends were trimmed by 0 bases and 8 bases, with 13 bases remaining between them. CDR3 loop: CAWSVRGGYGYTF. The DNA for the CDR3 is TGTGCCTGGAGTGTACGTGGAGGGTACGGCTACACCTTC. Looking up the rest from reference TRBV30 and TRBJ1-2 gives the full variable domain: SQTIHQWPATLVQPVGSPLSLECTVEGTSNPNLYWYRQAAGRGLQLLFYSVGIGQISSEVPQNLSASRPQDRQFILSSKKLLLSDSGFYLCAWSVRGGYGYTFGSGTRLTVV.

V is TRBV6-5 and J is TRBJ1-1; D ambiguous. The CDR3 runs to 14 residues. Germline CDR1 and CDR2: MNHEY and SVGAGI. Deletions cut 8 bases from V and 0 bases from J, with 13 bases between. CDR3: CASSTTTMNTEAFF. For the CDR3, the DNA is TGTGCCAGCTCGACTACAACCATGAACACTGAAGCTTTCTTT.

The rearrangement uses TRBV7-2 and TRBJ1-4, with a possible D match to TRBD1 (5 bases). This CDR3 is built from 15 residues. Trimming took 4 bases from V and 7 from J, leaving 16 bases between them. Germline V gene sequence: CDR1 SGHTA, CDR2 FQGNSA. The CDR3 DNA reads TGTGCCAGCAGCTCCTGGGGCACAGAAGGTGAAAAACTGTTTTTT. Protein product: CASSSWGTEGEKLFF.

V gene TRBV14 combines with J gene TRBJ1-4; 7 bases are shared with TRBD1. J lost 6 bases, V lost 0 bases, and 4 bases had no gene match. This CDR3 comprises 15 residues. Germline V gene data show CDR1 as SGHDN and CDR2 as FVKESK. This chain's CDR3 is CASSQEDRLHEKLFF. DNA of the CDR3: TGTGCCAGCAGCCAAGAGGACAGGCTCCATGAAAAACTGTTTTTT.

The genes are TRBV11-2 and TRBJ1-1, with 7 bases identical to TRBD1. The V gene's germline CDR1 is SGHAT and CDR2 FQNNGV. The CDR3 has 15 residues. The ends lost 5 bases at V and 5 bases at J; junction bases unmatched: 11. The CDR3 loop is CASSQKPGQWTEAFF. The CDR3 bases are TGTGCCAGCAGCCAAAAACCGGGACAGTGGACTGAAGCTTTCTTT.

V and J are TRBV5-1 and TRBJ2-3, with 8 positions matching TRBD1. The CDR3 is 16 residues long. Germline V CDR1 and CDR2: SGHRS, YFSETQ. Germline trimming cut 4 bases from V and 0 bases from J; bases unmatched to any gene: 7. The CDR3 sequence: CASSVPGTGSTDTQYF. DNA for the CDR3: TGCGCCAGCAGCGTTCCCGGGACAGGAAGCACAGATACGCAGTATTTT.